This T cell receptor (beta chain) comes out of a study of human T cells and chemical hapten exposure. TCRdb independently ran MiXCR on the RACE reads; one entry per CDR3 protein. The data hold approximately 50,000 distinct CDR3 sequences, with approximately 9.5% observed a single time. Regarding time point: pre-sensitization, week 0. The treatment: therapeutic diphenylcyclopropenone sensitization with weekly scalp DPC. RNA extraction used unfractionated whole blood as the source of total RNA. The drawing of blood occurred before each patch test was applied. Non-pregnant alopecia patients aged 18 to 70, suitable for DPC therapy. This clonotype was sampled from a woman in her 30s with alopecia areata. Some clones in this sample may be carry-over from other donors' samples. The material was whole blood, obtained in connection with sensitization to the hapten diphenylcyclopropenone (DPC).

The CDR3 region is CASSLQTSGGGTDTQYF. Written as DNA, the CDR3 is TGTGCCAGCAGCCTCCAGACTAGCGGGGGGGGCACAGATACGCAGTATTTT. The chain has TRBV4-2 and TRBJ2-3, with 14 bases aligning to TRBD2. The CDR3 is made up of 17 amino acids. V gave up 4 bases and J gave up 1 base; unmatched junction bases: 4. Germline CDR1 LGHNA, CDR2 YNFKEQ.